This T cell receptor (beta chain) stems from a study of blood T cells in healthy people across ages. General observations from the study: More naive CD4+ cells and higher diversity were found in long-lived than in aged donors.

Primers used in a second PCR of roughly 6 to 12 cycles were a sample-barcoded 5' primer and a J-beta primer mix. MiXCR, applied by TCRdb to the 5' RACE reads, yields one record per CDR3 protein. The data show about 1 million distinct CDR3 sequences, 35% to 50% seen once. The CDR3 has 13 amino acids. The V end was cut by 3 bases, the J end by 6 bases, with 11 bases between. The germline CDR1 and CDR2 sequences are LGHNA and YNFKEQ. On this clonotype: Its antigen remains unknown.

The TCR originated in an older woman in good health. The chain employs TRBV4-2 and TRBJ1-2; D not certain. Sequenced input: blood. The CDR3 bases are TGTGCCAGCAGCCAGACCTCGAGGCATGGCTACACCTTC. Amino acids: CASSQTSRHGYTF.